The 18 T cell receptor beta chains in this list originate from one sample, sequenced in a study of monozygotic twins with inflammatory bowel disease (dated by TCRdb to between 2017 and 2020). The library was made by 5' RACE. The sequencer listed for this sample is Illumina HiSeq 2500. One entry per CDR3 protein sequence results from the TCRdb reprocessing of the reads, with DNA left out. The sample table includes more than 120,000 distinct CDR3 sequences. Together, the top ten hold 2.4% of the sample. Sequencing used blood. These receptors were taken from a human donor with ulcerative colitis or Crohn's disease, or a healthy co-twin of an affected twin (not recorded which).

The chain uses TRBV6-5 and TRBJ2-7; TCRdb designates TRBD1, a call that cannot be tested without DNA. CDR3 size: 18 residues. The germline gives CDR1 MNHEY, CDR2 SVGAGI. The CDR3 loop reads CASSYSAMGQGFPYEQYF.

The gene calls are TRBV5-1 and TRBJ2-5; with no DNA, the TCRdb D assignment of TRBD1 cannot be verified. The CDR3 length is 14 residues. Looked up from germline, CDR1 is SGHRS and CDR2 is YFSETQ. This chain's CDR3 is CASSFGGSQETQYF.

This rearrangement joins TRBV5-5 to TRBJ1-2; TCRdb returns TRBD1, unconfirmable since there is no DNA. Germline-derived CDR1 and CDR2 are SGHKS and YYEKEE (reference sequence). This CDR3 has 16 amino acids. The CDR3 is CASSLFTGRGAYGYTF.

This chain uses TRBV4-1 with TRBJ1-1; TCRdb selects TRBD1, and the lack of DNA leaves this call unchecked. The CDR3 length is 15 residues. The germline CDR1 and CDR2 sequences are MGHRA and YSYEKL. The CDR3 protein is CASSLLQGINTEAFF.

This rearrangement joins TRBV11-2 to TRBJ2-5; TCRdb designates TRBD1, a call that cannot be tested without DNA. Germline CDR1 is SGHAT and CDR2 is FQNNGV. This CDR3 spans 15 amino acids. The CDR3 loop is CASSTRTGGWETQYF. Combining the CDR3 with reference TRBV11-2 and TRBJ2-5 gives the whole variable domain EAGVAQSPRYKIIEKRQSVAFWCNPISGHATLYWYQQILGQGPKLLIQFQNNGVVDDSQLPKDRFSAERLKGVDSTLKIQPAKLEDSAVYLCASSTRTGGWETQYFGPGTRLLVL.

The rearrangement uses TRBV7-2 and TRBJ2-2; TCRdb picks TRBD1, but there is no DNA to check that call. The CDR3 covers 16 residues. Per germline, CDR1 SGHTA and CDR2 FQGNSA. The CDR3 protein is CASSTRTAVVPGELFF. Looking up the rest from reference TRBV7-2 and TRBJ2-2 gives the full variable domain: GAGVSQSPSNKVTEKGKDVELRCDPISGHTALYWYRQSLGQGLEFLIYFQGNSAPDKSGLPSDRFSAERTGGSVSTLTIQRTQQEDSAVYLCASSTRTAVVPGELFFGEGSRLTVL.

V usage is TRBV18 and J usage is TRBJ1-2; TCRdb names TRBD1, which stays unverified in the absence of DNA. Germline V lookup: CDR1 KGHSH, CDR2 LQKENI. CDR3 length: 15 amino acids. Here the CDR3 reads CASSPGQGFSDGYTF.

This chain joins TRBV18 and TRBJ2-1; TCRdb reports TRBD1, a call that lacks DNA to check it against. The germline CDR1 and CDR2 sequences are KGHSH and LQKENI. This CDR3 has 15 residues. This chain's CDR3 is CASSPSTGGYNEQFF.

The chain carries TRBV20-1 and TRBJ2-2; with no DNA, the TCRdb D assignment of TRBD1 cannot be verified. The germline CDR1 and CDR2 sequences are DFQATT and SNEGSKA (reference sequence). CDR3 size: 13 residues. This CDR3 is CSANGQGEGELFF.

The V call is TRBV2, the J call TRBJ2-7. This CDR3 region has 12 residues. Germline V gene data show CDR1 as SNHLY and CDR2 as FYNNEI. The CDR3: CASRPYIYEQYF.

The chain carries TRBV20-1 and TRBJ2-2; the D call of TRBD1 rests on TCRdb alone, since no DNA is present to check it. This CDR3 comprises 16 residues. Germline CDR1 and CDR2: DFQATT and SNEGSKA (reference sequence). CDR3 in amino acids: CSARDPDGMNTGELFF.

V and J are TRBV7-2 and TRBJ2-2; lacking DNA, the TRBD2 call made by TCRdb goes unchecked. The CDR3 consists of 16 residues. Germline-derived CDR1 and CDR2 are SGHTA and FQGNSA. Here the CDR3 reads CATITWEGVLGGELFF.

The V gene is TRBV5-1, the J gene TRBJ2-2; TCRdb gives TRBD2 as the D gene, but with no DNA this cannot be confirmed. The germline gives CDR1 SGHRS, CDR2 YFSETQ. CDR3 length equals 17 residues. CDR3 sequence: CASRIFRLAGYTGELFF.

The gene calls are TRBV4-1 and TRBJ2-5; the TRBD2 assignment by TCRdb is unverifiable without DNA. This CDR3 has 23 amino acids. Germline assignment: CDR1 MGHRA and CDR2 YSYEKL. CDR3 loop: CASSQAISGGALYGFHKLETQYF.

The chain has TRBV10-2 and TRBJ1-5. Germline V gene lookup returns CDR1 WSHSY and CDR2 SAAADI. The CDR3 totals 15 residues. CDR3: CASSGPIASNQPQHF.

The V gene is TRBV12-3 or TRBV12-4, the J gene TRBJ1-2; the TCRdb D gene call, TRBD1, has no DNA to confirm it. The CDR3 covers 17 residues. This CDR3 is CASSLISGQGRLYGYTF.

The chain joins TRBV5-1 to TRBJ1-1; TCRdb designates TRBD1, a call that cannot be tested without DNA. The CDR3 sequence is 16 residues long. Germline assignment: CDR1 SGHRS and CDR2 YFSETQ. The CDR3 here is CASSRTPQDMNTEAFF.

This chain uses TRBV18 with TRBJ2-7; TCRdb's D call, TRBD2, is unchecked because there is no DNA. Germline V gene data show CDR1 as KGHSH and CDR2 as LQKENI. This CDR3 has 15 residues. This CDR3 reads CASSASGGTYYEQYF.